This passage covers 6 T cell receptor beta chains from one sample sequenced in a study of post-analysis software for immune sequencing data. Their cognate antigens are unknown. Study conclusions and caveats: In patients, TRBV5-6, TRBV5-1 and TRBV20-1 belonged to five TRBV segments found more frequently than in controls.

TCR beta cDNA libraries had unique molecular identifiers. TCRdb re-derived calls from the PCR reads in MiXCR, one entry per CDR3 protein. The sample carries approximately 690,000 distinct CDR3 sequences, more than 50% recorded once. The sequenced material came from blood. These receptors were taken from a girl aged 2-9 years with multiple sclerosis.

The chain couples TRBV29-1 to TRBJ2-7, with 7 bases matching TRBD1. The junction had 14 bases not matched to a gene; V was cut back by 7 bases and J by 5 bases. This CDR3 spans 14 amino acids. Looked up from germline, CDR1 is SQVTM and CDR2 is ANQGSEA. The CDR3 DNA sequence: TGCAGCGGGGTAGACCCACAGGGGAAAGACGAGCAGTACTTC. Protein sequence: CSGVDPQGKDEQYF.

This chain connects TRBV6-5 to TRBJ1-4; perhaps TRBD1 as D (5 bases). The CDR3 is made up of 14 amino acids. CDR1 and CDR2 (germline): MNHEY, SVGAGI. Trimming took 4 bases from V and 8 from J, leaving 14 bases between them. CDR3 region: CASSSQGAGEKLFF. The CDR3 bases are TGTGCCAGCAGTTCCCAGGGAGCCGGCGAAAAACTGTTTTTT.

J is TRBJ2-3 and V is TRBV29-1; D perhaps matches TRBD1 (5 bases). V lost 4 bases, J lost 0 bases, and 8 bases lay in between. Germline V CDR1 and CDR2: SQVTM, ANQGSEA. There are 13 residues in the CDR3. The CDR3 nucleotides read TGCAGCGTTGCCCAGGGTAGCACAGATACGCAGTATTTT. This translates into CSVAQGSTDTQYF.

J is TRBJ2-6 and V is TRBV13, with D possibly matching TRBD1 (5 bases). The CDR3 extends over 15 amino acids. In germline, CDR1 is PRHDT, CDR2 FYEKMQ (reference sequence). V lost 2 bases, J lost 4 bases, and 9 bases lay in between. The CDR3 region is CASSLPGRGANVLTF. The CDR3 bases are TGTGCCAGCAGCTTACCAGGGCGCGGGGCCAACGTCCTGACTTTC.

The chain uses TRBV20-1 and TRBJ2-7, with no clear D. V shed 1 base and J shed 5 bases, with 12 bases lying between them. Germline values: CDR1 DFQATT, CDR2 SNEGSKA (reference sequence). CDR3 length: 13 amino acids. CDR3 region: CSARARAGHEQYF. The CDR3, as DNA: TGCAGTGCTAGAGCCCGGGCCGGGCACGAGCAGTACTTC.

This clonotype showed up just a few times. The genes are TRBV6-2 or TRBV6-3 and TRBJ2-4; 10 positions match TRBD2. The germline gives CDR1 MNHEY, CDR2 SVGEGT. This CDR3 region has 18 residues. Trimming removed 0 bases from V and 5 bases from J; junction bases left unmatched: 10. This CDR3 is CASSYSLVALAGENIQYF. In DNA, the CDR3 is TGTGCCAGCAGTTACTCCCTGGTTGCCCTAGCGGGGGAAAACATTCAGTACTTC.